This is a list of T cell receptor beta chains from one sample in a study of shared clonotypes between healthy human individuals. Profiling relied on immunoSEQ multiplex PCR, and the TCRdb table lists in-frame clones only, not all of them. The data contain about 1.5 million clones, 98% of them singletons. The sample consisted of naive CD4+ T cells sorted from blood. These receptors all come from a man aged 30 to 39 in good health. The CDR3 runs from the conserved cysteine through the conserved F or W. A D gene is named only where the DNA matches it firmly. A clone size is listed for some rows: how often the clone was seen (once, few, many), or a class if it is expanded.

V gene	J gene	D gene	clone size	CDR3 protein	CDR3 DNA
TRBV10-3	TRBJ2-2	NA	NA	CAISILNTGELFF	TGTGCCATCAGTATATTGAACACCGGGGAGCTGTTTTTT
TRBV11-2	TRBJ2-1	NA	NA	CASSSRLYNEQFF	TGTGCCAGCAGCTCTCGTCTCTACAATGAGCAGTTCTTC
TRBV18	TRBJ2-2	NA	NA	CASSPPWQGNTGELFF	TGTGCCAGCTCACCACCATGGCAGGGAAACACCGGGGAGCTGTTTTTT
TRBV6-4	TRBJ2-2	NA	NA	CASRGEMNTGELFF	TGTGCCAGCAGGGGAGAGATGAACACCGGGGAGCTGTTTTTT
TRBV10-2	TRBJ2-2	NA	NA	CASSATSWHTGELFF	TGCGCCAGCAGTGCCACTAGCTGGCACACTGGGGAGCTGTTTTTT
TRBV2	TRBJ2-3	NA	NA	CASGGTVSTDTQYF	TGTGCCAGCGGCGGGACAGTAAGCACAGATACGCAGTATTTT
TRBV19	TRBJ2-7	NA	NA	CASSIDRSYEQYF	TGTGCCAGTAGTATAGATCGCAGCTACGAGCAGTACTTC
TRBV6-1	TRBJ2-7	NA	NA	CASSRTGMAYEQYF	TGTGCCAGCAGTCGAACAGGGATGGCCTACGAGCAGTACTTC
TRBV5-1	TRBJ2-6	NA	NA	CASSLIPPGANVLTF	TGCGCCAGCAGCTTGATACCGCCTGGGGCCAACGTCCTGACTTTC
TRBV2	TRBJ2-1	NA	once	CASTFRANNNEQFF	TGTGCCAGCACCTTCAGAGCCAATAACAATGAGCAGTTCTTC
TRBV4-1	TRBJ2-2	NA	NA	CASSQDRTGANTGELFF	TGCGCCAGCAGCCAAGATCGAACGGGGGCGAACACCGGGGAGCTGTTTTTT
TRBV28	TRBJ1-4	NA	NA	CATRRQTLGELFF	TGTGCCACCAGGAGGCAGACCCTCGGGGAACTGTTTTTT
TRBV18	TRBJ2-2	NA	NA	CASSGSNTGELFF	TGTGCCAGCTCTGGTTCGAACACCGGGGAGCTGTTTTTT
TRBV7-9	TRBJ2-7	TRBD1	NA	CASSLGGQGARSYEQYF	TGTGCCAGCAGCTTAGGGGGACAGGGGGCAAGATCCTACGAGCAGTACTTC
TRBV7-5	TRBJ2-6	NA	NA	CASRQSRANVLTF	TGTGCCAGTAGACAAAGTCGGGCCAACGTCCTGACTTTC
TRBV9	TRBJ2-5	NA	once	CASSVASQGKNAQYF	TGTGCCAGCAGCGTAGCTAGCCAGGGGAAGAATGCCCAGTACTTC
TRBV9	TRBJ2-3	TRBD1	NA	CASSPAGGPPDTQYF	TGTGCCAGCAGTCCTGCAGGGGGCCCCCCAGATACGCAGTATTTT
TRBV19	TRBJ1-5	NA	NA	CASRPVGSNQPQHF	TGTGCCAGTCGGCCGGTGGGGTCAAATCAGCCCCAGCATTTT
TRBV5-6	TRBJ2-7	TRBD2	NA	CASSLAISGRLPPEQYF	TGTGCCAGCAGCTTGGCAATCAGCGGGAGGCTTCCGCCCGAGCAGTACTTC
TRBV7-9	TRBJ2-1	NA	NA	CASSLVWDEQFF	TGTGCCAGCAGCTTAGTGTGGGATGAGCAGTTCTTC
TRBV5-6	TRBJ2-1	TRBD1	NA	CASSLRQGARSYNEQFF	TGTGCCAGCAGCTTGAGGCAGGGGGCCCGCTCCTACAATGAGCAGTTCTTC
TRBV7-9	TRBJ1-1	NA	NA	CASSPRGGNTEAFF	TGTGCCAGCAGCCCCCGGGGCGGGAACACTGAAGCTTTCTTT
TRBV11-2	TRBJ2-5	TRBD2	NA	CASSLGPAGGPGETQYF	TGTGCCAGCAGCTTAGGCCCGGCGGGAGGGCCGGGAGAGACCCAGTACTTC
TRBV25-1	TRBJ1-1	NA	NA	CASSDVGRPNTEAFF	TGTGCCAGCAGTGATGTGGGACGTCCGAACACTGAAGCTTTCTTT
TRBV6-6	TRBJ2-2	NA	NA	CASSYGGNTGELFF	TGTGCCAGCAGTTACGGGGGGAACACCGGGGAGCTGTTTTTT
TRBV5-4	TRBJ2-5	TRBD1	NA	CASSLTKQGRETQYF	TGTGCCAGCAGCTTGACTAAACAGGGGCGAGAGACCCAGTACTTC
TRBV10-1	TRBJ1-5	NA	NA	CASCDPTDVKPSYSNQPQHF	TGCGCCAGTTGCGACCCCACGGATGTTAAACCCTCTTATAGCAATCAGCCCCAGCATTTT
TRBV18	TRBJ1-1	NA	NA	CASSSLPWGRNTEAFF	TGTGCCAGCTCATCCCTCCCCTGGGGAAGGAACACTGAAGCTTTCTTT
TRBV6-5	TRBJ2-7	TRBD1	NA	CASSKDRGPYEQYF	TGTGCCAGCAGCAAGGACAGGGGGCCCTACGAGCAGTACTTC
TRBV19	TRBJ2-5	NA	once	CASSFHSETQYF	TGTGCCAGTAGTTTTCATTCGGAGACCCAGTACTTC
TRBV7-6	TRBJ2-2	NA	NA	CASSRAQGPYPGELFF	TGTGCCAGCAGCCGCGCACAGGGACCGTACCCCGGGGAGCTGTTTTTT
TRBV5-1	TRBJ2-3	NA	NA	CASSLPGEDTQYF	TGCGCCAGCAGCTTGCCGGGGGAAGATACGCAGTATTTT
TRBV14	TRBJ2-3	NA	NA	CASSQAQRAPTDTQYF	TGTGCCAGCAGCCAAGCCCAGCGGGCGCCGACAGATACGCAGTATTTT
TRBV6-1	TRBJ1-5	NA	NA	CASSEARMGGRRNQPQHF	TGTGCCAGCAGTGAAGCGAGAATGGGGGGTAGGCGCAATCAGCCCCAGCATTTT
TRBV18	TRBJ2-1	TRBD2	NA	CASSSLSGTYNEQFF	TGTGCCAGCTCATCTCTTAGCGGGACTTACAATGAGCAGTTCTTC
TRBV4-3	TRBJ1-5	TRBD1	NA	CASSQGTGFGQPQHF	TGCGCCAGCAGCCAAGGGACAGGGTTTGGTCAGCCCCAGCATTTT
TRBV11-2	TRBJ2-5	TRBD2	NA	CASSLVGGPGGGETQYF	TGTGCCAGCAGCTTAGTCGGCGGGCCCGGGGGGGGAGAGACCCAGTACTTC
TRBV28	TRBJ1-5	TRBD1	NA	CASSLWRGQGGNQPQHF	TGTGCCAGCAGTTTATGGCGGGGACAGGGTGGCAATCAGCCCCAGCATTTT
TRBV5-1	TRBJ2-1	NA	NA	CASSPRGGLQPSNEQFF	TGCGCCAGCAGCCCCAGGGGGGGCCTCCAACCCAGCAATGAGCAGTTCTTC
TRBV28	TRBJ2-5	NA	NA	CASRSIQETQYF	TGTGCCAGCAGATCGATCCAAGAGACCCAGTACTTC
TRBV7-6	TRBJ1-2	TRBD1	NA	CASSLVVGQGTNYGYTF	TGTGCCAGCAGCTTAGTCGTGGGACAGGGGACTAACTATGGCTACACCTTC
TRBV7-9	TRBJ2-7	TRBD2	NA	CASSTTSGPSYEQYF	TGTGCCAGCAGCACGACTAGCGGGCCCTCCTACGAGCAGTACTTC
TRBV4-3	TRBJ2-7	NA	NA	CASSQVGTLGYEQYF	TGCGCCAGCAGCCAAGTTGGTACCCTTGGCTACGAGCAGTACTTC